The T cell receptor beta chain described here comes from a study of control samples from healthy donors and cancer patients. CDR1 is MNHEY and CDR2 is SVGAGI in the germline V gene. The CDR3 is made up of 13 amino acids. V lost 8 bases and J lost 1; bases outside the gene matches: 0. Method: immunoSEQ multiplex PCR; TCRdb's copy keeps in-frame clones and lacks some. The sample consists of approximately 87,000 clones, 80% to 95% of them appearing once. A single count supports this clone. Sample: PBMCs. This chain uses TRBV6-5 with TRBJ2-2; 8 positions agree with TRBD1. This TCR derives from a middle-aged woman with lung cancer. The DNA for the CDR3 is TGTGCCAGCGACAGGGGGAACACCGGGGAGCTGTTTTTT. This sequence encodes CASDRGNTGELFF.